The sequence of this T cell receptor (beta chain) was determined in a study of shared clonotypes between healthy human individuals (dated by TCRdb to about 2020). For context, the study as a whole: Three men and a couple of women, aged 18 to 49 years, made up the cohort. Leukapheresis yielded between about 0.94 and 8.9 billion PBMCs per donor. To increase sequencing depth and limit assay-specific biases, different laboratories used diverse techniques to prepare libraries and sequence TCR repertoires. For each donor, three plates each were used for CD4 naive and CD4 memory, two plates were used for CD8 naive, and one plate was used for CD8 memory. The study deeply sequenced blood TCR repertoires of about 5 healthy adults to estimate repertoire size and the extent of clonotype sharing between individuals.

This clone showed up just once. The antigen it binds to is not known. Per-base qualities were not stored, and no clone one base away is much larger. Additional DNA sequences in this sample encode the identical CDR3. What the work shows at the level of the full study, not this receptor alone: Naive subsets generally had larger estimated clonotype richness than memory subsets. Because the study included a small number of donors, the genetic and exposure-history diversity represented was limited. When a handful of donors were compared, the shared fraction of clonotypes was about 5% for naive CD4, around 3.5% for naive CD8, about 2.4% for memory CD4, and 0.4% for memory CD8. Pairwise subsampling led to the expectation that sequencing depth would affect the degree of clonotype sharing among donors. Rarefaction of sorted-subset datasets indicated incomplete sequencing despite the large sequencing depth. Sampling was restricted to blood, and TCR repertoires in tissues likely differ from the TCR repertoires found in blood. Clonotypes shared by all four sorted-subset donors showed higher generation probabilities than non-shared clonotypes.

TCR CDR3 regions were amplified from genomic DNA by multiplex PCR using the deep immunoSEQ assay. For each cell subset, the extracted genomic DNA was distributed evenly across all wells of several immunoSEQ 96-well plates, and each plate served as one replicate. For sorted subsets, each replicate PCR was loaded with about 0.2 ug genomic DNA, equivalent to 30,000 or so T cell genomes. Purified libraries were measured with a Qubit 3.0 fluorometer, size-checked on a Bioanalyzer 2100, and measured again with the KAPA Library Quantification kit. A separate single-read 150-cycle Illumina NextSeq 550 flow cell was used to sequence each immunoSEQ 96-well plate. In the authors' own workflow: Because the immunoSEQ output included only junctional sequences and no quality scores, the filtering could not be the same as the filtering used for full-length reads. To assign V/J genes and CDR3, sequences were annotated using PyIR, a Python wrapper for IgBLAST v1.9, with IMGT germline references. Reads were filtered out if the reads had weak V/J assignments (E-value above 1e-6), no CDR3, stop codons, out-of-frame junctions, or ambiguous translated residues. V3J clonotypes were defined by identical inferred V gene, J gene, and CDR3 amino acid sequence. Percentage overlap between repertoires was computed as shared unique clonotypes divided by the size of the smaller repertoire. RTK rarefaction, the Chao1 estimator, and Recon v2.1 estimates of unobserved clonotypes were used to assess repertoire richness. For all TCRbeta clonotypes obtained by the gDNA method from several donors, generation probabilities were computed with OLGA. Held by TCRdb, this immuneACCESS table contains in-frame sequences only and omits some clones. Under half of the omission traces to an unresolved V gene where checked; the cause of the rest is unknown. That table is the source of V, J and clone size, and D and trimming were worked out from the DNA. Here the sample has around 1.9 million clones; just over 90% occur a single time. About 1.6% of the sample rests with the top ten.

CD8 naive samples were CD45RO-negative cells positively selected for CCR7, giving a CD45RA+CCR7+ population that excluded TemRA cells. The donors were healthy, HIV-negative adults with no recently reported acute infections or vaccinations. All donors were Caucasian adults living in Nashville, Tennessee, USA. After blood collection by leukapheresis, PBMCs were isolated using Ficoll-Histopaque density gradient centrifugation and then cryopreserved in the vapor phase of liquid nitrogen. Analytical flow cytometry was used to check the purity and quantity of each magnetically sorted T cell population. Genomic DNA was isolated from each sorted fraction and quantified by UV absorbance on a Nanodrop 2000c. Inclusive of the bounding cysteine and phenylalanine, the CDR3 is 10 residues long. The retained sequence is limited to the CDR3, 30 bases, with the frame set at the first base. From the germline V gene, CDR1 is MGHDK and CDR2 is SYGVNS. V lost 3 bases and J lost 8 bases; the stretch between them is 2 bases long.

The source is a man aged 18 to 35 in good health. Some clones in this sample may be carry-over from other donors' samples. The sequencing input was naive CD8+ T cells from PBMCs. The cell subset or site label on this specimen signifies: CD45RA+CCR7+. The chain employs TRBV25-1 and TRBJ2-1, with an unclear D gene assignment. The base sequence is TGTGCCAGCAGTGACCATGAGCAGTTCTTC. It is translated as CASSDHEQFF.